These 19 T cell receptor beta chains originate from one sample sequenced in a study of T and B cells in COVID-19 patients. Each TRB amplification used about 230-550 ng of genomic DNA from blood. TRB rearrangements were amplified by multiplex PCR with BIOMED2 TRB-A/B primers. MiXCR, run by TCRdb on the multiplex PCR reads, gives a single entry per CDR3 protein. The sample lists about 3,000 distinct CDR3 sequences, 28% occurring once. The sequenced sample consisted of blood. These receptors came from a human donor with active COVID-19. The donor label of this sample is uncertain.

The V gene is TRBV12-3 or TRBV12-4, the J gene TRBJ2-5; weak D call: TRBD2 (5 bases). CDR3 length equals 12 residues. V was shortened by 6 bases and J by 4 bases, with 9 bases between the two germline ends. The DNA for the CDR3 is TGTGCCAGCAGAGGAGGAGGAGAGACCCAGTACTTC. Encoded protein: CASRGGGETQYF.

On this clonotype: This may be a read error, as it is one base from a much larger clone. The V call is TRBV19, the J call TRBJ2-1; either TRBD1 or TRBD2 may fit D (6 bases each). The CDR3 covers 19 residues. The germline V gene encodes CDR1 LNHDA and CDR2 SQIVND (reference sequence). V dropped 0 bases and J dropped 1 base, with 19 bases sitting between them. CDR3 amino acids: CASSIDRRGRVSSYNEQFF. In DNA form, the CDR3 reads TGTGCCAGTAGTATAGATCGTCGGGGGCGGGTATCTTCCTACAATGAGCAGTTCTTC.

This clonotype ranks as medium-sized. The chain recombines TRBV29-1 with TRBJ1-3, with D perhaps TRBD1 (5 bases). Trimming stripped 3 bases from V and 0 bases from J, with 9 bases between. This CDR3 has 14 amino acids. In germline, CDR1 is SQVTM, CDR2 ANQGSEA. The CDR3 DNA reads TGCAGCGTTGATAGGGGCACCTCTGGAAACACCATATATTTT. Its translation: CSVDRGTSGNTIYF. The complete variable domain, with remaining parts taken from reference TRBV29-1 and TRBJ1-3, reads SAVISQKPSRDICQRGTSLTIQCQVDSQVTMMFWYRQQPGQSLTLIATANQGSEATYESGFVIDKFPISRPNLTFSTLTVSNMSPEDSSIYLCSVDRGTSGNTIYFGEGSWLTVV.

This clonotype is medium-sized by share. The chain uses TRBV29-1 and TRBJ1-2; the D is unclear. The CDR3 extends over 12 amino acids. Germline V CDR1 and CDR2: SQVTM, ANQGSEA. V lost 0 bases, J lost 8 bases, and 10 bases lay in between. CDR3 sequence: CSVEDISRGYTF. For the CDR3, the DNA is TGCAGCGTTGAAGATATCAGCAGGGGCTACACCTTC.

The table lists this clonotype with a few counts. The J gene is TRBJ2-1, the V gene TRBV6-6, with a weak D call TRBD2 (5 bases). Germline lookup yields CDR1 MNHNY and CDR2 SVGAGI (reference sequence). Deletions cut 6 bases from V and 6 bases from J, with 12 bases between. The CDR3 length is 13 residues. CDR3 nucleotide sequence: TGTGCCAGCAGGGAGAGGGTGACCAATGAGCAGTTCTTC. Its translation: CASRERVTNEQFF.

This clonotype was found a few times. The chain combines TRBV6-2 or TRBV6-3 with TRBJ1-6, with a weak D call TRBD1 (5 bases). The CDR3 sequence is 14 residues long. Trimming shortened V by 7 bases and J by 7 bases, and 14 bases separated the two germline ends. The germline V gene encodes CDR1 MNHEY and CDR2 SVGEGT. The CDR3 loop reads CASNRNRDNSPLHF. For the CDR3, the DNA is TGTGCCAGCAATCGTAACCGGGACAATTCACCCCTCCACTTT.

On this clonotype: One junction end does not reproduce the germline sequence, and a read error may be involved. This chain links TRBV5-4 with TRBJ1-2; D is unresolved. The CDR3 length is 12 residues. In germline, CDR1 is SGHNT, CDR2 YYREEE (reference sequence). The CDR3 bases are TGCGCCAGCAGCTTGGATCTCGTGGGGTACACCTTC. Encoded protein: CASSLDLVGYTF.

DNA of the CDR3: TGTGCCAGCAGTTACTCCTGGGGCAGGGTTGATGAGCAGTTCTTC. It translates to CASSYSWGRVDEQFF. This chain connects TRBV6-5 to TRBJ2-1, with TRBD1 as a possible D gene (5 bases). Germline V lookup: CDR1 MNHEY, CDR2 SVGAGI. The CDR3 has 15 residues. V lost 0 bases and J 8 bases, leaving 14 bases between the germline ends.

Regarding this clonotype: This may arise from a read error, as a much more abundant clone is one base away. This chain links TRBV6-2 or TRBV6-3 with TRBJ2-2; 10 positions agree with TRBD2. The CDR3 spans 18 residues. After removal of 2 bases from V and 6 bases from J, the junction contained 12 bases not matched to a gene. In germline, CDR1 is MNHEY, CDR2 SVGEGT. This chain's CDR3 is CASSYRGSGGASSGELFF. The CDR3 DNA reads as TGTGCCAGCAGTTACCGCGGAAGCGGGGGGGCTTCGTCCGGGGAGCTGTTTTTT.

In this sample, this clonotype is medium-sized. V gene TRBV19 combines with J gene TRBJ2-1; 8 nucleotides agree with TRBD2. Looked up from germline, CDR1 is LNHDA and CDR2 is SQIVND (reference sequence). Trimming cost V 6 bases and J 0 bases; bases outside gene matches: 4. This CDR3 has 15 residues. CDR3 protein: CASSIGTSSYNEQFF. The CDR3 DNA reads TGTGCCAGTAGCATTGGGACTAGCTCCTACAATGAGCAGTTCTTC.

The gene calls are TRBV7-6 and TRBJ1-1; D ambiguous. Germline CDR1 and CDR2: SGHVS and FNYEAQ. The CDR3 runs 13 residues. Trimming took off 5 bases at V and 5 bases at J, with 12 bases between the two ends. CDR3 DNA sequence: TGTGCCAGCAGCCCCCTGAGTGGGACTGAAGCTTTCTTT. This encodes CASSPLSGTEAFF. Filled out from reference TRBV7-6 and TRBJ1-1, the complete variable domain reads GAGVSQSPRYKVTKRGQDVALRCDPISGHVSLYWYRQALGQGPEFLTYFNYEAQQDKSGLPNDRFSAERPEGSISTLTIQRTEQRDSAMYRCASSPLSGTEAFFGQGTRLTVV.

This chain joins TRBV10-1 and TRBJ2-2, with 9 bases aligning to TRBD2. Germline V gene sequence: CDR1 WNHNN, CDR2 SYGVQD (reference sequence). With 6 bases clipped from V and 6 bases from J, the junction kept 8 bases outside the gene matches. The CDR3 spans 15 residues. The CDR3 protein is CASSGPGLAAGELFF. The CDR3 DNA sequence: TGCGCCAGCAGCGGTCCGGGACTAGCTGCCGGGGAGCTGTTTTTT.

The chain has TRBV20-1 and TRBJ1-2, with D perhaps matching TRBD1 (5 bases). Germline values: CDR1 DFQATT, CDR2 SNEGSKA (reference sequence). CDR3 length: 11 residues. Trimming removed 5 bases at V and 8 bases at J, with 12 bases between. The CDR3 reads CSAPRAGGYTF. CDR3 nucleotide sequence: TGCAGTGCTCCCAGAGCAGGGGGCTACACCTTC.

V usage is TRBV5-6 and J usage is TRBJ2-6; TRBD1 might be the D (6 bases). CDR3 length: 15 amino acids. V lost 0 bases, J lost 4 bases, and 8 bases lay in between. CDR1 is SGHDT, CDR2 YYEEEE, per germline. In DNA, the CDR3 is TGTGCCAGCAGCTTGGCAGGGGCCGGGGCCAACGTCCTGACTTTC. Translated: CASSLAGAGANVLTF.

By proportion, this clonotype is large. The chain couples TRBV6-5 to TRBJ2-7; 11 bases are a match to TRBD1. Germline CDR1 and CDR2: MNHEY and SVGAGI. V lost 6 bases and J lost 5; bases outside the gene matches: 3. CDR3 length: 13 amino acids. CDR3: CASRRTGGNEQYF. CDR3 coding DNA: TGTGCCAGCAGACGGACAGGGGGCAACGAGCAGTACTTC.

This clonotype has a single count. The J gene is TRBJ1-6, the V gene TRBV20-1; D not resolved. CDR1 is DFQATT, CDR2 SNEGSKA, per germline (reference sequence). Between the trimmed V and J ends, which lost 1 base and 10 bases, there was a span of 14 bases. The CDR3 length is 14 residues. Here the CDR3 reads CSARVAGLRSPLHF. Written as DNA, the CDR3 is TGCAGTGCTAGAGTGGCCGGCCTTCGGTCACCCCTCCACTTT.

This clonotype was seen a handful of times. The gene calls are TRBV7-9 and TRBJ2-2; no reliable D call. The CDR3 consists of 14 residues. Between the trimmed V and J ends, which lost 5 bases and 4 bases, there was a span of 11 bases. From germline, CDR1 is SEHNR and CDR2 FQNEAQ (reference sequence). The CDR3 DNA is TGTGCCAGCAGCCCCAGGCTGGGCACCGGGGAGCTGTTTTTT. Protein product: CASSPRLGTGELFF. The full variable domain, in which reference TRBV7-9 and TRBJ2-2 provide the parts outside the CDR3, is DTGVSQNPRHKITKRGQNVTFRCDPISEHNRLYWYRQTLGQGPEFLTYFQNEAQLEKSRLLSDRFSAERPKGSFSTLEIQRTEQGDSAMYLCASSPRLGTGELFFGEGSRLTVL.

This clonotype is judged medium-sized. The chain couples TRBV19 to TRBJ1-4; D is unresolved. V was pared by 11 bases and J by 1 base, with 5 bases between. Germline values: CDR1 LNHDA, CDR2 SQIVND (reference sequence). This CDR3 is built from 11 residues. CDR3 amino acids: CAARTNEKLFF. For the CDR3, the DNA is TGTGCCGCCAGAACTAATGAAAAACTGTTTTTT.

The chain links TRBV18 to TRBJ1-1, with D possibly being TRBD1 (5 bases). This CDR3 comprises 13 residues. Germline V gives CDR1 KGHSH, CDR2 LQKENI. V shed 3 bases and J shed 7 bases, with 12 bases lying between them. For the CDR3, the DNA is TGTGCCAGCTCACCGGACACGATCTATGAAGCTTTCTTT. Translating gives CASSPDTIYEAFF.